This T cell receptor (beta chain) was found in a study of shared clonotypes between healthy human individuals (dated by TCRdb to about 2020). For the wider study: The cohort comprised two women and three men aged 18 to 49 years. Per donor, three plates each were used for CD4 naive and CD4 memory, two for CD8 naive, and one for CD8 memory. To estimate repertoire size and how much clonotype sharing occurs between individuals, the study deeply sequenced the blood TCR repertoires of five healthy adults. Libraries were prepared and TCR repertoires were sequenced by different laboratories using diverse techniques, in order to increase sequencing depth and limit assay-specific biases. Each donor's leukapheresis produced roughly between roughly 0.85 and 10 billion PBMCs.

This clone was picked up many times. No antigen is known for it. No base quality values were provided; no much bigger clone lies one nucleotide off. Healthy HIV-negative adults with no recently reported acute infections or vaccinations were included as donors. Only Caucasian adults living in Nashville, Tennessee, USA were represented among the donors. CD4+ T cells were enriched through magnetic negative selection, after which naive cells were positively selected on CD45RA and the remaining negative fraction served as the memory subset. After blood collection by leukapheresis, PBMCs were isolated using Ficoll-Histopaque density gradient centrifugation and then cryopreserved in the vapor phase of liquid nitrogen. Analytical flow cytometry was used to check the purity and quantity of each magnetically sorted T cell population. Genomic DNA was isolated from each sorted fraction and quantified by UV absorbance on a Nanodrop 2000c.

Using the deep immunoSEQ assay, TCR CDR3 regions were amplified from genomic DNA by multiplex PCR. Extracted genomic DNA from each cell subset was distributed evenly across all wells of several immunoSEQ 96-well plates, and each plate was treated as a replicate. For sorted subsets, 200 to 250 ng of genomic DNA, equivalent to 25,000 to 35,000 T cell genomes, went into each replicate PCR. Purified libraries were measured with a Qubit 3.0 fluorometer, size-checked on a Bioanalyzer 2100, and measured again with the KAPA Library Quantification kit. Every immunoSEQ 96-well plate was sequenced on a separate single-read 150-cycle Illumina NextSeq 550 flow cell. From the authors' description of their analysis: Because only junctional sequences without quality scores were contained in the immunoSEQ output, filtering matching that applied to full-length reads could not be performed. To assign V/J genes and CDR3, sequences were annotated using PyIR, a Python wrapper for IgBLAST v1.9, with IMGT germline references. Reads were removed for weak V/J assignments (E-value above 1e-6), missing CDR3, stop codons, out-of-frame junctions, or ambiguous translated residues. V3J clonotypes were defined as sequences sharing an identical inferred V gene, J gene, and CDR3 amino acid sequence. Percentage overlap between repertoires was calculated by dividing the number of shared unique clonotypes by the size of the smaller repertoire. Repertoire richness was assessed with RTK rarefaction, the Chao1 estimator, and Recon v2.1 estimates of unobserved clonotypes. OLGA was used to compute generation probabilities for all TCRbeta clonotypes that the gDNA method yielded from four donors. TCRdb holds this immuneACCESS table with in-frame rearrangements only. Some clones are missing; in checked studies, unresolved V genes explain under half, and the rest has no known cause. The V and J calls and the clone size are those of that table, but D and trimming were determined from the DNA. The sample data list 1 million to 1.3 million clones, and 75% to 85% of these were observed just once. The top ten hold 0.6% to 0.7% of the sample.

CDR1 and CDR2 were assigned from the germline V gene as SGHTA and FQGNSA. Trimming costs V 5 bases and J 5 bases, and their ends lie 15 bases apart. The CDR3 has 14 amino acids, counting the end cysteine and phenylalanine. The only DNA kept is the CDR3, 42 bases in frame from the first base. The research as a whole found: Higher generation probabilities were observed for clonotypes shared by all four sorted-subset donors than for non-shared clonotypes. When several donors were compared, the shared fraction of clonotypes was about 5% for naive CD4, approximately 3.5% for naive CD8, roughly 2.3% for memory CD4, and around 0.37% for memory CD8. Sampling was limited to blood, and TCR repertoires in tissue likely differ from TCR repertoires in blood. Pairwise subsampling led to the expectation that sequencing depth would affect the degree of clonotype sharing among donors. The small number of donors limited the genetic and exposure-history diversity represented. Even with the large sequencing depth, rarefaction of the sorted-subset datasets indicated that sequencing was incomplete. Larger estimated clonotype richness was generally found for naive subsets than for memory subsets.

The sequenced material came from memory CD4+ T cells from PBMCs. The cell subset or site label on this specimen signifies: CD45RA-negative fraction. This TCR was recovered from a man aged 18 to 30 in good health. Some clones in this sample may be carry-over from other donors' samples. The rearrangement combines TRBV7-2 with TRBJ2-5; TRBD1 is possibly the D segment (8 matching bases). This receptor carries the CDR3 CASSRDRGGETQYF. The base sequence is TGTGCCAGCAGCCGCGACAGGGGAGGGGAGACCCAGTACTTC.